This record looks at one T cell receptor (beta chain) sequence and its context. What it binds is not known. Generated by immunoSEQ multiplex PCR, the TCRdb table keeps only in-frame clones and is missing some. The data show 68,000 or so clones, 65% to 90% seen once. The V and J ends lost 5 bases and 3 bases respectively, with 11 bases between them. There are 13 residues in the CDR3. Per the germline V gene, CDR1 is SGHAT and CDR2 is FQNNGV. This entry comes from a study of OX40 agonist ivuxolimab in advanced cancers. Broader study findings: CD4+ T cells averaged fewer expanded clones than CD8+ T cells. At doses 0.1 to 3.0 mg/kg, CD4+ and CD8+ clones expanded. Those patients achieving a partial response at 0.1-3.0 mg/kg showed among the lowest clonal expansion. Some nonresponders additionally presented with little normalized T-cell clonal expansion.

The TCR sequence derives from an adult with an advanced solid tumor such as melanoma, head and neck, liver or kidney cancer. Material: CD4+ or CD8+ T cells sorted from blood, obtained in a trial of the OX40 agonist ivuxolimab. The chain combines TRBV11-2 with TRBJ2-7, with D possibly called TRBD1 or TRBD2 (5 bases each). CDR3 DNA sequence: TGTGCCAGCAGCCCCGGGACGGTCTACGAGCAGTACTTC. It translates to CASSPGTVYEQYF.